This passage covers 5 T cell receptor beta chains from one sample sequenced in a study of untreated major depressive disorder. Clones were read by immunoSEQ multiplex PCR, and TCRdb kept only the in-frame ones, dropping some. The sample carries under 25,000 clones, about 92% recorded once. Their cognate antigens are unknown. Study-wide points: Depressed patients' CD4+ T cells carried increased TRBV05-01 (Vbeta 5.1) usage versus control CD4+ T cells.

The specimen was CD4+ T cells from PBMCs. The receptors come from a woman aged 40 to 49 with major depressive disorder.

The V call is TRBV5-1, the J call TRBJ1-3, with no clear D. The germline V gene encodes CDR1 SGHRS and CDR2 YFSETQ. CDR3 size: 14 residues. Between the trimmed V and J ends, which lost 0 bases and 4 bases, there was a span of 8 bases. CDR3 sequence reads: CASSLESGGNTIYF. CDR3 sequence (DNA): TGCGCCAGCAGCTTGGAAAGTGGAGGAAACACCATATATTTT.

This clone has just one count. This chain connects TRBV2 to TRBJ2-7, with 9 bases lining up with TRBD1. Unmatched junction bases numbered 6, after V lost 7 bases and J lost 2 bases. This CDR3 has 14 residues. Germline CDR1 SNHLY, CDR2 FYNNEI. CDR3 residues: CASMPTGGPYEQYF. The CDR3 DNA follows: TGTGCCAGCATGCCAACAGGGGGCCCCTACGAGCAGTACTTC.

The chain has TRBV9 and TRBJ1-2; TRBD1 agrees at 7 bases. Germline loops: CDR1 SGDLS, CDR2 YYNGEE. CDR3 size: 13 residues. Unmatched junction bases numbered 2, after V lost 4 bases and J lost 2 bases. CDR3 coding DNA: TGTGCCAGCAGCCCGGACAGGAACTATGGCTACACCTTC. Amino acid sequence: CASSPDRNYGYTF.

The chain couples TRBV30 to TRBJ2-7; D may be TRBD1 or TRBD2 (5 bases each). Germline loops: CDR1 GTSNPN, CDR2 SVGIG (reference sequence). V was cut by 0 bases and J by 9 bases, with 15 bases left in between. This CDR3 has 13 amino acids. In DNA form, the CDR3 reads TGTGCCTGGAGTGTAGGGTCGAGGGGTAGGCAGTACTTC. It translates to CAWSVGSRGRQYF.

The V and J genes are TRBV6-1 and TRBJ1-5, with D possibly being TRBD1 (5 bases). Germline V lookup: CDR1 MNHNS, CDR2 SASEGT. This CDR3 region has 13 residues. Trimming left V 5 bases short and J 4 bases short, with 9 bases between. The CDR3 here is CASSLQANQPQHF. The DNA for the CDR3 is TGTGCCAGCAGTTTACAGGCAAATCAGCCCCAGCATTTT.